This TCR beta chain was profiled in a study of OX40 agonist ivuxolimab in advanced cancers. Study context: Checkpoint inhibitors had been given previously to about 40% of patients. Broader study findings: Normalized T-cell clonal expansion was also low in some nonresponders. Expanded peripheral T cells had an undetermined antigen specificity.

Here immunoSEQ multiplex PCR was the method, and the copy in TCRdb shows in-frame clones only, minus some. The data hold about 27,000 clones, with 75% to 90% observed a single time. Germline lookup yields CDR1 GTSNPN and CDR2 SVGIG (reference sequence). The CDR3 length is 13 residues. V lost 2 bases and J lost 5, with 12 bases in between. This clone was detected once. What it binds is not known. The chain recombines TRBV30 with TRBJ2-5; TRBD1 is a possible D gene (6 bases). The input for sequencing was CD4+ or CD8+ T cells sorted from blood, taken in a trial of the OX40 agonist ivuxolimab. The TCR comes from an adult with an advanced solid tumor such as melanoma, head and neck, liver or kidney cancer. This CDR3 is CAWSPGVLETQYF. The DNA for the CDR3 is TGTGCCTGGAGTCCAGGGGTGTTGGAGACCCAGTACTTC. The full variable domain, rest sourced from reference TRBV30 and TRBJ2-5, is SQTIHQWPATLVQPVGSPLSLECTVEGTSNPNLYWYRQAAGRGLQLLFYSVGIGQISSEVPQNLSASRPQDRQFILSSKKLLLSDSGFYLCAWSPGVLETQYFGPGTRLLVL.